The rows below give T cell receptor beta chains drawn from one sample of a study of blood T cells in healthy people across ages. Via MiXCR, TCRdb re-called the 5' RACE reads, giving one row per CDR3 protein. The sample carries some 760,000 distinct CDR3 sequences, 20% to 25% recorded once. This sample also belongs to another study, concerning T cells of mothers and their children.

Sequenced sample: blood. The receptors come from a boy aged 10-17 years in good health. The CDR3 runs from the conserved cysteine through the conserved F or W. D genes are given only for firm matches. Size values are once, few and many counts, or a class for expanded clones, and some rows have none.

CASSLGTLAGGETQYF TGCGCCAGCAGCTTGGGAACCCTAGCAGGGGGGGAGACCCAGTACTTC TRBJ2-5 - TRBV5-1 few
CASSLDADLLSGNTIYF TGTGCCAGCAGCTTGGATGCCGACCTGCTCTCTGGAAACACCATATATTTT TRBJ1-3 - TRBV7-9 -
CAISGSGTGRTYEQYF TGTGCCATCAGTGGGTCGGGGACAGGGAGGACCTACGAGCAGTACTTC TRBJ2-7 TRBD1 TRBV10-3 -
CASSLIAGGIDEQFF TGTGCCAGCAGCCTCATAGCGGGGGGAATCGATGAGCAGTTCTTC TRBJ2-1 TRBD2 TRBV7-6 -
CASRRTGRTYEQYF TGTGCCAGCAGAAGGACAGGGCGAACCTACGAGCAGTACTTC TRBJ2-7 TRBD1 TRBV6-2/TRBV6-3 few
CASSFEGSGANVLTF TGTGCCAGCAGCTTTGAGGGCAGTGGGGCCAACGTCCTGACTTTC TRBJ2-6 - TRBV7-3 -
CASSLFLVGTDTQYF TGTGCCAGCAGTTTGTTCCTAGTGGGCACAGATACGCAGTATTTT TRBJ2-3 - TRBV12-3/TRBV12-4 -
CASSDRQGTMEKLFF TGTGCCAGCAGCGATCGACAGGGTACAATGGAAAAACTGTTTTTT TRBJ1-4 TRBD1 TRBV3-1 few
CASSHRLAGAPEGTQYF TGCGCCAGCAGCCACAGACTAGCGGGAGCCCCAGAGGGGACCCAGTACTTC TRBJ2-5 TRBD2 TRBV4-3 -
CASSVGLIGPYNEQFF TGTGCCAGCAGCGTAGGATTGATTGGCCCCTACAATGAGCAGTTCTTC TRBJ2-1 - TRBV9 -
CASSSPTVIDETQYF TGTGCCAGCAGTTCCCCAACTGTTATTGACGAGACCCAGTACTTC TRBJ2-5 - TRBV28 once
CASSRPGLDSVTQYF TGTGCCAGCAGCCGCCCGGGACTAGATTCGGTGACCCAGTACTTC TRBJ2-5 TRBD2 TRBV3-1 once
CASSVGDPNYGYTF TGTGCCAGCAGCGTGGGGGACCCAAACTATGGCTACACCTTC TRBJ1-2 - TRBV9 few
CASSSPGTATYEQYF TGTGCCAGCAGTTCCCCCGGGACCGCTACCTACGAGCAGTACTTC TRBJ2-7 - TRBV28 few
CASRAQSGTGVEEQYF TGTGCCAGTAGAGCGCAGTCCGGGACAGGGGTGGAAGAGCAGTACTTC TRBJ2-7 TRBD1 TRBV19 -
CAWDPVDNYGYTF TGTGCCTGGGATCCGGTGGATAACTATGGCTACACCTTC TRBJ1-2 - TRBV30 -
CAISEGQGLQYTF TGTGCCATCAGTGAGGGACAGGGTTTGCAATACACCTTC TRBJ1-2 TRBD1 TRBV10-3 few
CASSLPKDMKLFF TGTGCCAGCAGCTTACCCAAGGACATGAAGCTTTTCTTT TRBJ1-1 - TRBV11-1 -
CASSFGSLEQYF TGTGCCAGCAGCTTCGGCAGCCTCGAGCAGTACTTC TRBJ2-7 - TRBV7-2 -
CSARDGSRDLIWKETQYF TGCAGTGCTAGAGATGGGTCGAGGGATCTTATATGGAAAGAGACCCAGTACTTC TRBJ2-5 - TRBV20-1 few
CASSLMGGTGGFQETQYF TGTGCCAGCAGTTTGATGGGCGGGACCGGAGGATTTCAAGAGACCCAGTACTTC TRBJ2-5 - TRBV28 many
CASSLSVFMNTEAFF TGTGCCAGCAGTCTTAGTGTATTCATGAACACTGAAGCTTTCTTT TRBJ1-1 - TRBV12-3/TRBV12-4 few
CASIPRAGYGYTF TGTGCCAGCATCCCCAGGGCGGGGTATGGCTACACCTTC TRBJ1-2 - TRBV6-6 -
CASSLTGGEREQYF TGTGCCAGCAGCCTGACAGGGGGCGAGAGGGAGCAGTACTTC TRBJ2-7 TRBD1 TRBV7-8 -
CASSELGLKNEQFF TGTGCCAGCAGTGAACTGGGACTAAAGAATGAGCAGTTCTTC TRBJ2-1 TRBD2 TRBV6-1 -
CASSSSGTVSYEQYF TGTGCCAGCAGCTCCTCCGGGACAGTCTCCTACGAGCAGTACTTC TRBJ2-7 TRBD1 TRBV11-2 few
CASSSRPSGGNNEQFF TGTGCCAGCAGCTCCAGGCCTAGCGGGGGGAACAATGAGCAGTTCTTC TRBJ2-1 TRBD2 TRBV7-2 -
CASSFYGAQETQYF TGTGCCAGCAGTTTTTACGGGGCACAAGAGACCCAGTACTTC TRBJ2-5 - TRBV27 -
CASSVGGFSTDTQYF TGTGCCAGCAGCGTAGGAGGTTTTAGCACAGATACGCAGTATTTT TRBJ2-3 - TRBV9 -
CASRGLAGAGEQYF TGTGCCAGCCGGGGACTAGCGGGAGCGGGTGAGCAGTACTTC TRBJ2-7 TRBD2 TRBV2 few